A selection of T cell receptor beta chains follows, all from one sample in a study of blood T cell repertoires in COVID-19. The protocol was immunoSEQ multiplex PCR, while the TCRdb copy is restricted to in-frame clones and leaves out a portion. The sample contains a few hundred thousand clones, 60% to 75% of which appear only once. Sequencing input: peripheral blood. The receptors were sampled from an elderly woman with acute or convalescent COVID-19. CDR3s include the opening cysteine and the closing phenylalanine or tryptophan. D genes are given only for firm matches. Clone size is stated in some rows and not others, as once, few, many or a class when expanded.

TRBJ2-3	TRBV6-5	-	-	TGTGCCAGCAGACCTCCGGGGGTTAGCACAGATACGCAGTATTTT	CASRPPGVSTDTQYF
TRBJ1-2	TRBV19	few	TRBD1	TGTGCCAGTAATCTGGGGACAGGGGGCAAAGGCTACACCTTC	CASNLGTGGKGYTF
TRBJ1-4	TRBV5-4	-	-	TGTGCCAGCAGCAGATCCGGGACAAACAAAGGAGTAGGTGAAAAACTGTTTTTT	CASSRSGTNKGVGEKLFF
TRBJ1-2	TRBV7-2	once	TRBD1	TGTGCCAGCAGCCCGTGGACAGGTTATACGGATGGCTACACCTTC	CASSPWTGYTDGYTF
TRBJ1-6	TRBV27	once	-	TGTGCCAGCAGTTTATCGGACGGGACACCTAATTCACCCCTCCACTTT	CASSLSDGTPNSPLHF
TRBJ1-5	TRBV18	-	TRBD1	TGTGCCAGCTCACAGACAGGGGGCGGCAATCAGCCCCAGCATTTT	CASSQTGGGNQPQHF
TRBJ1-4	TRBV3-1/TRBV3-2	-	-	TGTGCCAGCAGCCAATTATCGGGGGAAAAACTGTTTTTT	CASSQLSGEKLFF
TRBJ1-2	TRBV6-2/TRBV6-3	-	TRBD1	TGTGCCAGCAGTTACCCGGACAGGGGAAGCTATGGCTACACCTTC	CASSYPDRGSYGYTF
TRBJ1-2	TRBV3-1/TRBV3-2	-	-	TGTGCCAGCAGCCAAGATAACCAGAGGGTCTATGGCTACACCTTC	CASSQDNQRVYGYTF
TRBJ2-5	TRBV6-5	-	TRBD2	TGTGCCAGCAGTTACCGGGGACTAGCGGCACAAGAGACCCAGTACTTC	CASSYRGLAAQETQYF
TRBJ1-2	TRBV3-1/TRBV3-2	once	TRBD1	TGTGCCAGCGGACGGGACAGGTCCAACTATGGCTACACCTTC	CASGRDRSNYGYTF
TRBJ2-3	TRBV30	once	-	TGTGCCTGGAGTGTACGGGTGACAGATACGCAGTATTTT	CAWSVRVTDTQYF
TRBJ1-5	TRBV19	-	-	TGTGCCAGTAGTATCGGGTTTTTAGTTCAGCCCCAGCATTTT	CASSIGFLVQPQHF
TRBJ2-3	TRBV7-9	-	TRBD2	TGTGCCAGCAGCCTTGCTAGCGGGGGGGTGACCACAGATACGCAGTATTTT	CASSLASGGVTTDTQYF
TRBJ2-7	TRBV5-8	many	-	TGTGCCAGCAGCTTGGCAGGGGTGGCATCCTACGAGCAGTACTTC	CASSLAGVASYEQYF
TRBJ1-2	TRBV25-1	-	-	TGTGCCAGCAGTGAGCAGGGTAACTATGGCTACACCTTC	CASSEQGNYGYTF
TRBJ1-5	TRBV19	-	TRBD1	TGTGCCACCCTAATCCCGGGACAGGGTTCAGGACAGCCCCAGCATTTT	CATLIPGQGSGQPQHF
TRBJ2-1	TRBV5-4	-	-	TGTGCCAGCACCGAGAGTAGCGCACCCTACAATGAGCAGTTCTTC	CASTESSAPYNEQFF
TRBJ2-5	TRBV7-9	few	-	TGTGCCAGCAGCTTAGGCCCGACTACGCCTTCCAGAGAGACCCAGTACTTC	CASSLGPTTPSRETQYF
TRBJ2-7	TRBV2	-	TRBD2	TGTGCCAGCAGGGAAGCGGGGAAAGGGGACGAGCAGTACTTC	CASREAGKGDEQYF